The sequence of this T cell receptor (beta chain) was determined in a study of T cells in Graves' hyperthyroidism and ophthalmopathy. The CDR3 extends over 14 amino acids. CDR1 is LNHNV and CDR2 is YYDKDF in the germline V gene (reference sequence). With 1 base clipped from V and 10 bases from J, the junction kept 6 bases outside the gene matches. Amplified regions were TCR beta CDR3 sequences from RNA transcripts. The study used the HTBI primer set for a first-round RT-PCR of the TCR CDR3. TCRdb recomputed calls from the multiplex PCR reads with MiXCR, one row per CDR3 protein. The data show some 600,000 distinct CDR3 sequences, 46% seen once. The authors deemed Graves' hyperthyroidism stable absent ophthalmopathy progression within 18 months. Patients were excluded for uncontrolled infection, other autoimmune disease, pregnancy or lactation.

V usage is TRBV15 and J usage is TRBJ1-4; 7 bases match TRBD1. This receptor was taken from a woman aged 18-29 years with Graves' hyperthyroidism. The sample taken for sequencing was peripheral blood or thyroid tissue (not recorded which). CDR3 sequence: CATSRAGGSSKLFF. CDR3 nucleotide sequence: TGTGCCACCAGCAGAGCAGGGGGGAGTTCAAAACTGTTTTTT.